This T cell receptor beta chain was identified during a study of shared clonotypes between healthy human individuals. Study observations and caveats: Apart from blood, nothing was sampled; tissue repertoires likely differ.

Worth noting for this clone: Its target is unknown.

Each of the donors was a healthy adult who was HIV-negative and had not had a recent acute infection or vaccination. Germline V gives CDR1 MDHEN, CDR2 SYDVKM. CDR3 size: 15 residues. The V end was cut by 2 bases, the J end by 4 bases, with 9 bases between. Here immunoSEQ multiplex PCR was the method, and the copy in TCRdb shows in-frame clones only, minus some. The sample holds some 530,000 clones, about 84% seen once. The chain combines TRBV28 with TRBJ2-6; D possibly uses TRBD1 or TRBD2 (5 bases each). The sequenced material came from PBMCs. This clonotype was obtained from a woman in her thirties or forties in good health. Some clones in this sample may be carry-over from other donors' samples. The DNA for the CDR3 is TGTGCCAGCAGTTTAGCAGGGAGAGGGGCCAACGTCCTGACTTTC. Translating it yields CASSLAGRGANVLTF.